This passage covers 18 T cell receptor beta chains from one sample sequenced in a study of metastatic and nonmetastatic thyroid tumors. Not a single patient had been given any form of treatment at any point before undergoing thyroid surgery. TCRdb re-clonotyped the PCR reads through MiXCR. The table has under 35,000 clones, under 25% seen once. The sequencing input was blood. The receptor source for this set is a female donor with papillary thyroid cancer or a benign thyroid nodule (not recorded which). Some clones in this sample may be carry-over from other donors' samples.

The rearrangement joins TRBV12-3 or TRBV12-4 to TRBJ1-2; D might be TRBD1 (6 bases). The CDR3 is made up of 13 amino acids. V was shortened by 4 bases and J by 4 bases, with 10 bases between the two germline ends. The CDR3 DNA reads TGTGCCAGCAGTTCCAGGGGCGGCTATGGCTACACCTTC. Residues: CASSSRGGYGYTF.

By share, this clone ranks as medium-sized. The chain employs TRBV25-1 and TRBJ2-7; D is uncertain. V dropped 4 bases and J dropped 3 bases, with 4 bases sitting between them. The V gene's germline CDR1 is MGHDK and CDR2 SYGVNS. This CDR3 region has 11 residues. The CDR3 reads CASSAYYEQYF. CDR3 coding DNA: TGTGCCAGCAGTGCTTACTACGAGCAGTACTTC.

The rearrangement joins TRBV6-1 to TRBJ2-1; 9 positions agree with TRBD1. Per germline, CDR1 MNHNS and CDR2 SASEGT. The CDR3 runs 13 residues. J lost 7 bases, V lost 10 bases, and 8 bases had no gene match. The CDR3 region is CANTGTGINEQFF. CDR3 DNA: TGTGCCAATACCGGGACAGGGATAAATGAGCAGTTCTTC.

This clone was recorded many times. V gene TRBV11-2 combines with J gene TRBJ2-3, with D tentatively TRBD1 (6 bases). The CDR3 is made up of 16 amino acids. V was shortened by 2 bases and J by 5 bases, with 17 bases between the two germline ends. CDR1 is SGHAT and CDR2 is FQNNGV in the germline V gene. CDR3 in amino acids: CASSLNQRTVEDTQYF. CDR3 coding DNA: TGTGCCAGCAGCTTAAATCAGAGGACAGTTGAAGATACGCAGTATTTT.

This clone has ten or more counts. The rearrangement joins TRBV7-3 to TRBJ2-2; maybe TRBD2 (6 bases). Germline V lookup: CDR1 SGHTA, CDR2 FQGTGA. The CDR3 extends over 16 amino acids. The V end lost 2 bases, the J end lost 1 base, and 11 bases lay between the germline ends. CDR3 region: CASSLYGGWNTGELFF. CDR3 nucleotides: TGTGCCAGCAGCTTATATGGGGGGTGGAACACCGGGGAGCTGTTTTTT.

The rearrangement links TRBV12-3 or TRBV12-4 to TRBJ2-3; D is unresolved. The CDR3 consists of 14 residues. The ends were cut back, 6 bases at V and 6 bases at J, with 16 bases in the middle. The CDR3 sequence: CASSHGKLGDTQYF. The CDR3 region has the DNA TGTGCCAGCAGCCACGGAAAGCTCGGTGATACGCAGTATTTT.

The chain employs TRBV19 and TRBJ1-5; D perhaps matches TRBD1 (6 bases). V dropped 6 bases and J dropped 4 bases, with 16 bases sitting between them. Germline-derived CDR1 and CDR2 are LNHDA and SQIVND (reference sequence). This CDR3 has 15 amino acids. The CDR3 protein is CASRIRQVSNQPQHF. DNA of the CDR3: TGTGCCAGTAGGATAAGACAGGTCTCAAATCAGCCCCAGCATTTT.

By proportion, this clone is medium-sized. The rearrangement uses TRBV6-2 or TRBV6-3 and TRBJ2-7, with D hard to call. In germline, CDR1 is MNHEY, CDR2 SVGEGT. The V and J ends lost 9 bases and 2 bases respectively, with 5 bases between them. The CDR3 is 10 residues long. The DNA for the CDR3 is TGTGCCAGTGGGACCTACGAGCAGTACTTC. It yields the protein CASGTYEQYF.

This clone has at least ten counts. V and J are TRBV3-1 and TRBJ1-3; 7 bases match TRBD1. V trimming: 1 base; J trimming: 1 base; junction bases outside the gene matches: 1. Germline values: CDR1 LGHDT, CDR2 YNNKEL (reference sequence). CDR3 size: 15 residues. The CDR3 nucleotides read TGTGCCAGCAGCCAAGTGACAGGGTCTGGAAACACCATATATTTT. Its translation is CASSQVTGSGNTIYF. The full variable domain, in which reference TRBV3-1 and TRBJ1-3 provide the parts outside the CDR3, is DTAVSQTPKYLVTQMGNDKSIKCEQNLGHDTMYWYKQDSKKFLKIMFSYNNKELIINETVPNRFSPKSPDKAHLNLHINSLELGDSAVYFCASSQVTGSGNTIYFGEGSWLTVV.

This clone is categorized as medium-sized (0.01 to 0.1%). The V call is TRBV6-4, the J call TRBJ2-2; TRBD2 is a possible D gene (5 bases). CDR3 size: 13 residues. In germline, CDR1 is MRHNA, CDR2 SNTAGT. The V gene lost 3 bases and the J gene lost 3 bases, with 5 bases spanning the gap. CDR3 coding DNA: TGTGCCAGCAGTGAGCGGGACACCGGGGAGCTGTTTTTT. Encoded protein: CASSERDTGELFF.

This sequence joins TRBV20-1 and TRBJ1-1; 7 positions agree with TRBD1. Germline lookup yields CDR1 DFQATT and CDR2 SNEGSKA (reference sequence). This CDR3 contains 15 residues. J was trimmed by 0 bases and V by 6 bases; bases with no gene match: 10. The DNA for the CDR3 is TGCAGTGCGGGGACGAACAGGGGATTGAACACTGAAGCTTTCTTT. It encodes CSAGTNRGLNTEAFF.

The chain carries TRBV11-3 and TRBJ1-1, with a tentative D call TRBD1 (5 bases). The CDR3 covers 14 residues. Germline CDR1 is SGHNT and CDR2 is YENEEA. Trimming shortened V by 0 bases and J by 5 bases, and 10 bases separated the two germline ends. This CDR3 is CASSLDGALTEAFF. The CDR3 DNA reads TGTGCCAGCAGCTTAGACGGGGCGCTTACTGAAGCTTTCTTT.

The CDR3 loop is CASSLTGTGVGEQYF. The CDR3 DNA is TGTGCCAGCAGCTTAACTGGGACAGGGGTGGGCGAGCAGTACTTC. V and J are TRBV7-9 and TRBJ2-7; the match to TRBD1 covers 10 bases. The CDR3 length is 15 residues. V was pared by 2 bases and J by 6 bases, with 7 bases of the junction left unmatched. Germline CDR1 SEHNR, CDR2 FQNEAQ (reference sequence).

This clone was seen ten or more times. The J gene is TRBJ2-5, the V gene TRBV6-1, with 8 bases matching TRBD2. The germline gives CDR1 MNHNS, CDR2 SASEGT. With V trimmed by 3 bases and J by 4 bases, 7 bases remained unmatched. The CDR3 runs to 15 residues. The CDR3 is CASSDLVGGVETQYF. In DNA form, the CDR3 reads TGTGCCAGCAGTGATCTGGTCGGGGGGGTAGAGACCCAGTACTTC.

By share, this clone counts as medium-sized. This CDR3 is also generated by other DNA sequences in the sample. The gene calls are TRBV12-3 or TRBV12-4 and TRBJ2-5; D possibly corresponds to TRBD2 (6 bases). The germline V and J ends were trimmed by 6 bases and 1 base, with 9 bases remaining between them. This CDR3 has 13 residues. The CDR3 bases are TGTGCCAGCAGGAGGGACTCCCAAGAGACCCAGTACTTC. Translated: CASRRDSQETQYF.

This clone was found many times. The chain combines TRBV5-1 with TRBJ2-5; D is unclear. V lost 4 bases to trimming and J lost 5 bases, with 9 bases between them. This CDR3 has 12 residues. CDR1 and CDR2 from the germline V gene are SGHRS and YFSETQ. CDR3 sequence: CASSERRETQYF. The CDR3 DNA reads TGCGCCAGCAGCGAACGAAGGGAGACCCAGTACTTC. The full variable domain, in which reference TRBV5-1 and TRBJ2-5 provide the parts outside the CDR3, is KAGVTQTPRYLIKTRGQQVTLSCSPISGHRSVSWYQQTPGQGLQFLFEYFSETQRNKGNFPGRFSGRQFSNSRSEMNVSTLELGDSALYLCASSERRETQYFGPGTRLLVL.

This clone was counted a few times. The chain recombines TRBV12-3 or TRBV12-4 with TRBJ1-2, with a possible D match to TRBD1 (6 bases). V was shortened by 3 bases and J by 0 bases, with 14 bases between the two germline ends. The CDR3 runs 16 residues. This chain's CDR3 is CASSFGGPGTNYGYTF. The DNA of the CDR3 is TGTGCCAGCAGTTTCGGGGGCCCGGGGACTAACTATGGCTACACCTTC.

By proportion, this clone is medium-sized. The chain recombines TRBV27 with TRBJ1-6; 7 bases map to TRBD1. This CDR3 spans 14 amino acids. Germline loops: CDR1 MNHEY, CDR2 SMNVEV (reference sequence). Losses at the gene ends were 3 bases for V and 6 bases for J; bases not matched to a gene: 2. The CDR3 coding sequence is TGTGCCAGCAGTTTCAGGGGGGGTAATTCACCCCTCCACTTT. It yields the protein CASSFRGGNSPLHF.